This T cell receptor beta chain derives from a study of cytomegalovirus exposure and HLA in healthy donors. Overall study context: Around 80 million unique TCR sequences came from HLA-typed donors in an early release. Study-wide results and caveats: A few chains tied to CMV proved CMV antigen-specific in vitro. Researchers counted 164 TCR beta chains as cytomegalovirus-associated.

Germline CDR1 is MNHNS and CDR2 is SASEGT. Trimming took 6 bases from V and 4 from J; bases not matched to a gene: 4. This CDR3 has 13 amino acids. As to this clone: Its target is not known.

Vbeta (60) and Jbeta (13) primers were used in the PCR. Assay used: immunoSEQ multiplex PCR; TCRdb lists only in-frame clones, some missing. The table records approximately 140,000 clones, around 90% of them present only once. The donors comprised healthy bone marrow donors. This chain joins TRBV6-1 and TRBJ1-1, with 8 bases identical to TRBD1. The specimen was PBMCs. This TCR derives from a middle-aged woman in good health and CMV-seronegative. The CDR3 DNA follows: TGTGCCAGCAGGCTAGGACAGGGCACTGAAGCTTTCTTT. Its protein is CASRLGQGTEAFF.